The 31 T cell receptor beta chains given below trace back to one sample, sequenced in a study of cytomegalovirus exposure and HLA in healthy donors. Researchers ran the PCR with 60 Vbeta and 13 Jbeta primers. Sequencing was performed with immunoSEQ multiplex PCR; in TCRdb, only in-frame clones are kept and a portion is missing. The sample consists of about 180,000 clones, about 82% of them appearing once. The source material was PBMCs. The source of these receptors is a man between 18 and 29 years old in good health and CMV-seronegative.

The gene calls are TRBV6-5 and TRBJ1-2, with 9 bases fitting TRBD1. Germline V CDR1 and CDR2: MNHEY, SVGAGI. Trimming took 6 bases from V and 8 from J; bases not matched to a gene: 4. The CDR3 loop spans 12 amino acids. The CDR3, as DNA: TGTGCCAGCAGCCTGACAGGGGGAGGCTACACCTTC. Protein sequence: CASSLTGGGYTF.

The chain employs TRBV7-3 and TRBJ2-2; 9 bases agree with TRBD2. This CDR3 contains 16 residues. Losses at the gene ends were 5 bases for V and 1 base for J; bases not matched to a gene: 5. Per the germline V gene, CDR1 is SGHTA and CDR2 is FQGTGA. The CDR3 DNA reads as TGTGCCAGCAGCCCAGTAGCGGGAGAGAACACCGGGGAGCTGTTTTTT. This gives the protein CASSPVAGENTGELFF.

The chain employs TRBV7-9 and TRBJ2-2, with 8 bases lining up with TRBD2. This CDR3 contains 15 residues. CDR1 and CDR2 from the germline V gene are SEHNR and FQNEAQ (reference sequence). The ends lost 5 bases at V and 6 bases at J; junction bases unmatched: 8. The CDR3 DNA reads TGTGCCAGCAGCCCGGGGGTAGCGGGATCCGGGGAGCTGTTTTTT. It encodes CASSPGVAGSGELFF. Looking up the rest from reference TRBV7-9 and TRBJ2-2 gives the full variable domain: DTGVSQNPRHKITKRGQNVTFRCDPISEHNRLYWYRQTLGQGPEFLTYFQNEAQLEKSRLLSDRFSAERPKGSFSTLEIQRTEQGDSAMYLCASSPGVAGSGELFFGEGSRLTVL.

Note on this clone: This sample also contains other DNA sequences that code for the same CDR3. CDR3 sequence reads: CASSMAGGPYNEQFF. As DNA, the CDR3 is TGTGCCAGTAGTATGGCGGGGGGCCCCTACAATGAGCAGTTCTTC. V is TRBV19 and J is TRBJ2-1, with TRBD2 identical over 8 bases. The V and J ends lost 3 bases and 2 bases, in that order; junction bases with no gene match: 3. This CDR3 contains 15 residues. The germline V gene has CDR1 LNHDA and CDR2 SQIVND (reference sequence).

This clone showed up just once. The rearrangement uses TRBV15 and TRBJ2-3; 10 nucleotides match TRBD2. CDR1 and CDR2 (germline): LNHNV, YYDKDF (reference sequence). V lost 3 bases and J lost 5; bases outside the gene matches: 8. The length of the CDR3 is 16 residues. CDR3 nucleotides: TGTGCCACCAGCAGGGAAAGCGGGGGGGCGAAAGATACGCAGTATTTT. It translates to CATSRESGGAKDTQYF.

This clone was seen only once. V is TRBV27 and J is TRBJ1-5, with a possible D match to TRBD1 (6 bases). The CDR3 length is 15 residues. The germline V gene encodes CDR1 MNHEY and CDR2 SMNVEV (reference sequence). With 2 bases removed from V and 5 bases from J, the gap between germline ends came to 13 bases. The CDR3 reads CASSLEGRGHQPQHF. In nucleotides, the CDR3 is TGTGCCAGCAGTTTAGAGGGCAGGGGCCATCAGCCCCAGCATTTT.

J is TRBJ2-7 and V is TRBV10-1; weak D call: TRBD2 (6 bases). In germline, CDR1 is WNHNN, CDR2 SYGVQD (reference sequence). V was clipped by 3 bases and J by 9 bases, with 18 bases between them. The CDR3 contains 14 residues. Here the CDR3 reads CASSDGGYLLGQYF. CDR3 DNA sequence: TGCGCCAGCAGTGACGGAGGGTATCTTCTCGGGCAGTACTTC.

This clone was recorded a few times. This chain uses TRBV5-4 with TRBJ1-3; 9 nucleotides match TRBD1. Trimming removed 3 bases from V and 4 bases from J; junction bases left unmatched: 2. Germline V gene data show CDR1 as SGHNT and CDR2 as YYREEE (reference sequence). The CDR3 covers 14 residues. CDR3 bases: TGTGCCAGCAGCTCCGGGACAGGGGGAAACACCATATATTTT. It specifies CASSSGTGGNTIYF.

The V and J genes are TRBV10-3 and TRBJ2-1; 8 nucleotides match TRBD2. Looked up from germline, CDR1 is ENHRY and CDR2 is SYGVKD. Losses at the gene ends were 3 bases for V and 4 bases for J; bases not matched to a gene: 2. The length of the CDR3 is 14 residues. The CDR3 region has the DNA TGTGCCATCAGTGAACTAGCGGCTTACAATGAGCAGTTCTTC. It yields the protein CAISELAAYNEQFF.

The CDR3 loop is CASTSRAGGLGEQFF. The CDR3 region has the DNA TGTGCCAGCACCTCCCGGGCAGGGGGGCTTGGAGAGCAGTTCTTC. The V and J genes are TRBV6-5 and TRBJ2-1, with D possibly TRBD1 on 7 matching bases. This CDR3 region has 15 residues. V was clipped by 7 bases and J by 10 bases, with 23 bases between them. CDR1 and CDR2 from the germline V gene are MNHEY and SVGAGI.

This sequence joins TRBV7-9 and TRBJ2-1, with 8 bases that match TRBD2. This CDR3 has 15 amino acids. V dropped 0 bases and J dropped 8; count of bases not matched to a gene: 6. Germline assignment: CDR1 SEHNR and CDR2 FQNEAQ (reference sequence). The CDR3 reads CASSLAIPGGYEQFF. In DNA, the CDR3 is TGTGCCAGCAGCTTAGCGATTCCGGGAGGGTATGAGCAGTTCTTC.

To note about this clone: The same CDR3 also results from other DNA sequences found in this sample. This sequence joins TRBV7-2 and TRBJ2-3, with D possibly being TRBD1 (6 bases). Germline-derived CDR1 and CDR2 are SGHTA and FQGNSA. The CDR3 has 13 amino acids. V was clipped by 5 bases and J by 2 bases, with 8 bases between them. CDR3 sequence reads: CASSGGLTDTQYF. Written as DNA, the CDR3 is TGTGCCAGCAGCGGGGGCCTCACAGATACGCAGTATTTT.

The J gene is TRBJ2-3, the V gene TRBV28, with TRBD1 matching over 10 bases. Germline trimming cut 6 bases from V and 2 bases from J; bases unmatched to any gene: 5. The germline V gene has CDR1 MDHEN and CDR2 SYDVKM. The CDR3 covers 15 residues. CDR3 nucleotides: TGTGCCAGCAGGGGGGGACAGGGGTCCACAGATACGCAGTATTTT. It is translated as CASRGGQGSTDTQYF.

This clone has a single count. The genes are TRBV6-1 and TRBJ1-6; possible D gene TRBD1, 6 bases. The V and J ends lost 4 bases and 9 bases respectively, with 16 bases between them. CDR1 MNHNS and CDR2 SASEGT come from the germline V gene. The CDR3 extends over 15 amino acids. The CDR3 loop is CASSGVAGEGSPLHF. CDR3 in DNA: TGTGCCAGCAGTGGGGTCGCAGGGGAAGGTTCACCCCTCCACTTT.

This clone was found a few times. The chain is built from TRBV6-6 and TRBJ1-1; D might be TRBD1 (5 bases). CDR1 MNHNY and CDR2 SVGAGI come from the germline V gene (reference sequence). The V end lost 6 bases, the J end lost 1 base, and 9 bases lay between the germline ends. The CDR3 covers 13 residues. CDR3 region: CASSFQGNTEAFF. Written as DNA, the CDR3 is TGTGCCAGCAGCTTCCAGGGGAACACTGAAGCTTTCTTT.

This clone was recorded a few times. The CDR3 bases are TGTGCCAGCAGCGTAGGGGCCAGGGAGGGGACTGAAGCTTTCTTT. Its protein is CASSVGAREGTEAFF. This rearrangement joins TRBV9 to TRBJ1-1; weak D call: TRBD1 (5 bases). Trimming pared 0 bases from V and 5 bases from J, leaving 14 bases between. The V gene's germline CDR1 is SGDLS and CDR2 YYNGEE. This CDR3 is 15 amino acids long.

This CDR3 reads CSVVGDTEAFF. DNA of the CDR3: TGCAGCGTTGTAGGAGACACTGAAGCTTTCTTT. The genes are TRBV29-1 and TRBJ1-1; D is uncertain. From germline, CDR1 is SQVTM and CDR2 ANQGSEA. This CDR3 comprises 11 residues. Trimming left V 4 bases short and J 3 bases short, with 6 bases between.

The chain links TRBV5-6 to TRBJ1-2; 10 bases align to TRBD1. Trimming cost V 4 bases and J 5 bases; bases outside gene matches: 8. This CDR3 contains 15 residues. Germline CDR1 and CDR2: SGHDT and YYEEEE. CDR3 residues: CASSADRGRGYGYTF. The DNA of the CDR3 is TGTGCCAGCAGCGCAGACAGGGGGCGAGGATATGGCTACACCTTC. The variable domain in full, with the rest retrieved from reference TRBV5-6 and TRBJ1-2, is DAGVTQSPTHLIKTRGQQVTLRCSPKSGHDTVSWYQQALGQGPQFIFQYYEEEERQRGNFPDRFSGHQFPNYSSELNVNALLLGDSALYLCASSADRGRGYGYTFGSGTRLTVV.

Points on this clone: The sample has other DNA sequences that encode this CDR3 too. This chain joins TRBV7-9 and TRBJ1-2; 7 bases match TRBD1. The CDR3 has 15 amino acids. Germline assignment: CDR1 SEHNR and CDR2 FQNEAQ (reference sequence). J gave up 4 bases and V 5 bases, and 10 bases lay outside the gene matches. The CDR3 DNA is TGTGCCAGCAGCCTCGGACAGGCCCCCTTCTATGGCTACACCTTC. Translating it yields CASSLGQAPFYGYTF.

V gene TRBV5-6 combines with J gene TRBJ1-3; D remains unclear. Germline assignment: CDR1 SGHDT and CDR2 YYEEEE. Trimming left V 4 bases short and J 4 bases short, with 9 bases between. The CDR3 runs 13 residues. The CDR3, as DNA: TGTGCCAGCAGCCCACTAGTCGGAAACACCATATATTTT. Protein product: CASSPLVGNTIYF. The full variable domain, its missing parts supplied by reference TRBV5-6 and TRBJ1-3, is DAGVTQSPTHLIKTRGQQVTLRCSPKSGHDTVSWYQQALGQGPQFIFQYYEEEERQRGNFPDRFSGHQFPNYSSELNVNALLLGDSALYLCASSPLVGNTIYFGEGSWLTVV.

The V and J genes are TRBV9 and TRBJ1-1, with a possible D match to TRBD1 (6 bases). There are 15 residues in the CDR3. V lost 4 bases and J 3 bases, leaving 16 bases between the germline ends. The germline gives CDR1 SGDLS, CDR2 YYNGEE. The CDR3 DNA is TGTGCCAGCAGCCCGCGACAGGAGAGTGACACTGAAGCTTTCTTT. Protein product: CASSPRQESDTEAFF. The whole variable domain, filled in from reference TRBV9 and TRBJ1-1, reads DSGVTQTPKHLITATGQRVTLRCSPRSGDLSVYWYQQSLDQGLQFLIQYYNGEERAKGNILERFSAQQFPDLHSELNLSSLELGDSALYFCASSPRQESDTEAFFGQGTRLTVV.

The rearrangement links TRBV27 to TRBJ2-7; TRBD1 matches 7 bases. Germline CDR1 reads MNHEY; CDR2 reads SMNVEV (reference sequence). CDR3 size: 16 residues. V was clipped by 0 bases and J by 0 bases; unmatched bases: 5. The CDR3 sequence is CASSLSIQGLSYEQYF. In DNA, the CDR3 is TGTGCCAGCAGTTTATCGATACAGGGGCTCTCCTACGAGCAGTACTTC.

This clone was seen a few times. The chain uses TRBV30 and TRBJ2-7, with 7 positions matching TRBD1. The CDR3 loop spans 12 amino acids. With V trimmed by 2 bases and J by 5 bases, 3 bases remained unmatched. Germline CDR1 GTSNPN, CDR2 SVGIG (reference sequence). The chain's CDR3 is CAWSRDSNEQYF. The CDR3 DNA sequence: TGTGCCTGGAGTCGGGACAGCAACGAGCAGTACTTC.

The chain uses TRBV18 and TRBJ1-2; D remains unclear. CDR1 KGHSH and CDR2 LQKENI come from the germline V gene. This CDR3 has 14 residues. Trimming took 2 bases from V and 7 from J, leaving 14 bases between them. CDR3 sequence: CASSPSSGLAGYTF. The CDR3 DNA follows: TGTGCCAGCTCACCAAGTTCAGGACTCGCTGGCTACACCTTC.

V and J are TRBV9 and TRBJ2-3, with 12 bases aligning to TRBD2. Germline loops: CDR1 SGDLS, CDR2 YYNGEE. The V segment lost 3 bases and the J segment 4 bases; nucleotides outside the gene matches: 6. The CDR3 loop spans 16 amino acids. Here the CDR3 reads CASSALTSGSADTQYF. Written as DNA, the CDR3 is TGTGCCAGCAGCGCCCTGACTAGCGGGAGTGCAGATACGCAGTATTTT.

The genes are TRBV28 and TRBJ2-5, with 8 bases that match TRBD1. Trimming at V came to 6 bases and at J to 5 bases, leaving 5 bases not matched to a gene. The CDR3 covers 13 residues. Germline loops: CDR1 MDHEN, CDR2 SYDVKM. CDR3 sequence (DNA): TGTGCCAGCAGACGACAGGGGTTGGAGACCCAGTACTTC. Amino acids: CASRRQGLETQYF. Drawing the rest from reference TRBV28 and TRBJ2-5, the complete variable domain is DVKVTQSSRYLVKRTGEKVFLECVQDMDHENMFWYRQDPGLGLRLIYFSYDVKMKEKGDIPEGYSVSREKKERFSLILESASTNQTSMYLCASRRQGLETQYFGPGTRLLVL.

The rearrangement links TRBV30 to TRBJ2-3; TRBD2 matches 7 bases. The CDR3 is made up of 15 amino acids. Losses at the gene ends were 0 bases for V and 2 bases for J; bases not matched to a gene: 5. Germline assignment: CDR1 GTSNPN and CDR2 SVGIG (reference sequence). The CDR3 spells CAWSVASGNTDTQYF. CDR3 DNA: TGTGCCTGGAGTGTGGCTAGCGGTAACACAGATACGCAGTATTTT.

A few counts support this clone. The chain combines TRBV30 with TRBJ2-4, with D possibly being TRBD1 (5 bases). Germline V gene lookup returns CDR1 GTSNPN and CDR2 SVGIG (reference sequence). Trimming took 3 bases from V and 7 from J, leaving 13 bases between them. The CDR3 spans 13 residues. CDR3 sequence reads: CAWSIGPGNIQYF. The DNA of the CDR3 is TGTGCCTGGAGCATCGGTCCAGGGAACATTCAGTACTTC.

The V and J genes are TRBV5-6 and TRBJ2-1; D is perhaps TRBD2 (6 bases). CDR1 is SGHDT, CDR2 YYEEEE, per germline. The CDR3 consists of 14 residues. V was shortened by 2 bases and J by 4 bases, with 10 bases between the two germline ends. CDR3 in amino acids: CASSLWGVYNEQFF. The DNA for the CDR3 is TGTGCCAGCAGCTTATGGGGGGTATACAATGAGCAGTTCTTC.

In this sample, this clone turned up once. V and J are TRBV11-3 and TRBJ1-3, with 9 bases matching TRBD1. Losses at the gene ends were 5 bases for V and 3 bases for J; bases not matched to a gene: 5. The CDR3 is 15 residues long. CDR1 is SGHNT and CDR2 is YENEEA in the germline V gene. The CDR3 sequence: CASSQQGAIGNTIYF. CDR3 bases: TGTGCCAGCAGCCAACAGGGGGCCATTGGAAACACCATATATTTT.

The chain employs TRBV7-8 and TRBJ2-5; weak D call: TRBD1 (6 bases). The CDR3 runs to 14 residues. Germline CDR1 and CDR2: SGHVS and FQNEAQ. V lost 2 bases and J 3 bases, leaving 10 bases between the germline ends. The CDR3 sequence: CASSLREGEETQYF. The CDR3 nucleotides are TGTGCCAGCAGCTTACGCGAGGGGGAAGAGACCCAGTACTTC.